This TCR beta chain was documented in a study of blood T cells in healthy people across ages. Overall study context: There was about one barcoded beta molecule captured by template switching per two T cells.

General study points: Any changes in expanded clonotypes were possibly confounded, as donor CMV status remained unknown. Aged donors had fewer naive CD4+ cells and lower diversity than long-lived donors.

With respect to this clonotype: Its specificity is unknown.

A second PCR, run for roughly 7 to 12 cycles, used a sample-barcoded 5' primer plus a J-beta primer mix. Through a template-switch adaptor with 12 random nucleotides, each cDNA molecule received a tag. TCRdb reanalysed the 5' RACE reads using MiXCR and keeps one entry per CDR3 protein. The data show more than 1.4 million distinct CDR3 sequences, 42% seen once. The sample taken for sequencing was blood. The receptor comes from a young woman in good health.

The CDR3 region has the DNA TGTGCCAGCAGCCAAGGGGCCCAAAACATTCAGTACTTC. Translating gives CASSQGAQNIQYF. The V and J genes are TRBV7-8 and TRBJ2-4, with TRBD1 as a possible D gene (5 bases). Germline lookup yields CDR1 SGHVS and CDR2 FQNEAQ. V lost 5 bases, J lost 5 bases, and 10 bases lay in between. This CDR3 spans 13 amino acids. Combining the CDR3 with reference TRBV7-8 and TRBJ2-4 gives the whole variable domain GAGVSQSPRYKVAKRGQDVALRCDPISGHVSLFWYQQALGQGPEFLTYFQNEAQLDKSGLPSDRFFAERPEGSVSTLKIQRTQQEDSAVYLCASSQGAQNIQYFGAGTRLSVL.